What follows describes a single T cell receptor (beta chain). Its antigen is still unknown. Via MiXCR, TCRdb re-called the reads, giving one row per CDR3 protein. Seen here are hundreds of thousands of distinct CDR3 sequences, roughly a third observed once, and the top ten hold 15% to 20%. The sample originates from a study of T cell repertoires in cytomegalovirus infection. Background on the study: Recently described HLA-C-restricted plus well-studied HLA-B-restricted CMV epitopes were used. TCR beta signatures that were public indicated CMV infection and matching HLA type. Broader study findings: Totalled public TCR beta family frequency picked out people who carried CMV plus the relevant HLA. The ex vivo response showed dominance by HLA-C-restricted CMV-specific TCR beta clonotypes.

Germline CDR1 and CDR2: MNHEY and SVGAGI. With 5 bases removed from V and 3 bases from J, the gap between germline ends came to 10 bases. The CDR3 is 14 amino acids. The source of this sequence is a human donor in good health (CMV status not recorded). Some clones in this sample may be carry-over from other donors' samples. Source: cultured PBMCs, taken from culture after CMV antigen stimulation. The V call is TRBV6-5, the J call TRBJ2-2; TRBD2 might be the D (5 bases). The CDR3 coding sequence is TGTGCCAGCAGTGATGGGCGGGACACCGGGGAGCTGTTTTTT. It translates to CASSDGRDTGELFF.